The 14 T cell receptor beta chains below were found in one sample sequenced in a study of T cell repertoires in cytomegalovirus infection. Their specific antigens are unknown. TCRdb reprocessed the reads via MiXCR and lists one record per CDR3 protein. The sample comprises around 110,000 distinct CDR3 sequences, roughly a tenth of which are singletons, and 31% rests with the top ten. What was sequenced was PBMCs, sequenced either directly or after in vitro stimulation (not recorded which). The origin of the receptors is a human donor in good health (CMV status not recorded). Some clones in this sample may be carry-over from other donors' samples.

The rearrangement uses TRBV4-1 and TRBJ2-5; D perhaps matches TRBD2 (5 bases). Trimming left V 1 base short and J 2 bases short, with 11 bases between. Germline V gene data show CDR1 as MGHRA and CDR2 as YSYEKL. The CDR3 runs 15 residues. The CDR3: CASSQGGPGQETQYF. The CDR3 DNA reads TGCGCCAGCAGCCAAGGCGGGCCAGGTCAAGAGACCCAGTACTTC.

This clonotype was recorded at least ten times. The rearrangement joins TRBV28 to TRBJ2-7; D not resolved. V lost 3 bases to trimming and J lost 4 bases, with 13 bases between them. The CDR3 loop spans 14 amino acids. Per the germline V gene, CDR1 is MDHEN and CDR2 is SYDVKM. The CDR3 spells CASSLGSSAYEQYF. CDR3 DNA sequence: TGTGCCAGCAGTTTGGGTTCGAGTGCGTACGAGCAGTACTTC.

This clonotype was recorded a few times. The J gene is TRBJ1-1, the V gene TRBV6-5, with D maybe TRBD1 (6 bases). This CDR3 region has 13 residues. The germline V gene has CDR1 MNHEY and CDR2 SVGAGI. Trimming took 5 bases from V and 5 from J, leaving 12 bases between them. The CDR3, as DNA: TGTGCCAGCAGTGACAGGCGGCGGACTGAAGCTTTCTTT. Translated: CASSDRRRTEAFF.

The table lists this clonotype with many counts. The J gene is TRBJ2-7, the V gene TRBV29-1; D is possibly TRBD2 (5 bases). Trimming removed 2 bases from V and 0 bases from J, with 17 bases in between. Germline values: CDR1 SQVTM, CDR2 ANQGSEA. The CDR3 contains 16 residues. CDR3 protein: CSVEIQRAGRSYEQYF. CDR3 nucleotides: TGCAGCGTTGAAATTCAGAGGGCAGGTCGCTCCTACGAGCAGTACTTC.

This clonotype appeared many times. V gene TRBV7-2 combines with J gene TRBJ1-2, with TRBD1 matching 9 bases. V shed 0 bases, J shed 3 bases, and the junction held 2 bases outside the gene matches. The germline gives CDR1 SGHTA, CDR2 FQGNSA. This CDR3 region has 15 residues. DNA of the CDR3: TGTGCCAGCAGCTTAGCGGGACAGGGAGACTATGGCTACACCTTC. This sequence encodes CASSLAGQGDYGYTF.

This clonotype was observed many times. The chain links TRBV7-2 to TRBJ2-5, with a possible D match to TRBD2 (6 bases). Germline CDR1 and CDR2: SGHTA and FQGNSA. The CDR3 sequence is 15 residues long. Trimming cost V 2 bases and J 5 bases, with 15 bases left between them. CDR3 loop: CASSLRRERGETQYF. The CDR3 DNA reads as TGTGCCAGCAGCTTAAGGCGGGAAAGAGGGGAGACCCAGTACTTC.

The chain has TRBV14 and TRBJ2-4, with 8 positions matching TRBD1. From germline, CDR1 is SGHDN and CDR2 FVKESK. The CDR3 contains 15 residues. V was clipped by 5 bases and J by 5 bases; unmatched bases: 8. The CDR3 is CASSSPPGQENIQYF. Written as DNA, the CDR3 is TGTGCCAGCAGCTCCCCCCCGGGACAGGAAAACATTCAGTACTTC. Variable domain in full (rest from reference TRBV14 and TRBJ2-4): EAGVTQFPSHSVIEKGQTVTLRCDPISGHDNLYWYRRVMGKEIKFLLHFVKESKQDESGMPNNRFLAERTGGTYSTLKVQPAELEDSGVYFCASSSPPGQENIQYFGAGTRLSVL.

This clonotype was recorded many times. The chain carries TRBV7-2 and TRBJ1-2; 7 bases align to TRBD1. The ends lost 5 bases at V and 0 bases at J; junction bases unmatched: 9. The length of the CDR3 is 16 residues. Germline CDR1 SGHTA, CDR2 FQGNSA. CDR3 nucleotides: TGTGCCAGCAGCGCCAGTACAGGGGATTCTAACTATGGCTACACCTTC. Its translation is CASSASTGDSNYGYTF.

This chain connects TRBV9 to TRBJ2-7; 9 bases align to TRBD2. The junction had 8 bases not matched to a gene; V was cut back by 3 bases and J by 1 base. This CDR3 has 16 amino acids. Germline lookup yields CDR1 SGDLS and CDR2 YYNGEE. The CDR3 loop reads CASSANPLAGSYEQYF. The CDR3 DNA reads as TGTGCCAGCAGCGCCAATCCCCTAGCGGGGTCCTACGAGCAGTACTTC.

This clonotype occurred a few times. V usage is TRBV19 and J usage is TRBJ2-5; D not resolved. CDR3 size: 11 residues. V shed 5 bases and J shed 0 bases, with 1 base lying between them. In germline, CDR1 is LNHDA, CDR2 SQIVND (reference sequence). As DNA, the CDR3 is TGTGCCAGTAGTGACCAAGAGACCCAGTACTTC. Translation: CASSDQETQYF.

V is TRBV12-3 or TRBV12-4 and J is TRBJ1-1; no reliable D call. This CDR3 is 12 amino acids long. V lost 2 bases and J 4 bases, leaving 5 bases between the germline ends. The CDR3, as DNA: TGTGCCAGCAGTTTACAGAGCACTGAAGCTTTCTTT. Encoded protein: CASSLQSTEAFF.

In this sample, this clonotype turned up many times. V is TRBV12-3 or TRBV12-4 and J is TRBJ1-2; D is unclear. With 6 bases removed from V and 8 bases from J, the gap between germline ends came to 19 bases. The CDR3 is 14 amino acids. The CDR3 DNA sequence: TGTGCCAGCAGCCCCCGGCGGGGAGTAGGAGGCTACACCTTC. Translated: CASSPRRGVGGYTF.

This chain connects TRBV4-1 to TRBJ2-2; no definite D call. CDR1 MGHRA and CDR2 YSYEKL come from the germline V gene. There are 14 residues in the CDR3. Trimming pared 4 bases from V and 4 bases from J, leaving 10 bases between. CDR3 sequence reads: CASSPRLGTGELFF. The CDR3 nucleotides read TGCGCCAGCAGCCCGAGGTTGGGCACCGGGGAGCTGTTTTTT.

This clonotype was picked up many times. This rearrangement joins TRBV5-4 to TRBJ2-7, with D perhaps assigned TRBD1 or TRBD2 (5 bases each). Trimming pared 0 bases from V and 3 bases from J, leaving 10 bases between. The CDR3 has 14 residues. Per germline, CDR1 SGHNT and CDR2 YYREEE (reference sequence). The CDR3 protein is CASSLGGVDYEQYV. The CDR3 DNA reads TGTGCCAGCAGCTTGGGAGGGGTCGACTACGAGCAGTACGTC.